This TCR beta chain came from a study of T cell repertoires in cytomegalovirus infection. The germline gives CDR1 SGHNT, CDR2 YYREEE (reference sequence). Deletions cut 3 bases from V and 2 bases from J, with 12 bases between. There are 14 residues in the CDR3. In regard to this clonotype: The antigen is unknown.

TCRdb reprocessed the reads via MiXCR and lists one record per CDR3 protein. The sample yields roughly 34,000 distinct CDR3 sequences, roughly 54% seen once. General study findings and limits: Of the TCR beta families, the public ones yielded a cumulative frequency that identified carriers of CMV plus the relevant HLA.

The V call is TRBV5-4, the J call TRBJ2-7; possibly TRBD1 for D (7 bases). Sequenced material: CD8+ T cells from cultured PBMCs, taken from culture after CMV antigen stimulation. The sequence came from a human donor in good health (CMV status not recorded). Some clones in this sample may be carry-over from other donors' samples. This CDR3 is CASSSRDRAYEQYF. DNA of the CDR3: TGTGCCAGCAGCTCGCGGGACAGAGCCTACGAGCAGTACTTC.